The clone carrying this T cell receptor (beta chain) was recorded at least ten times. Its specificity is unknown. The data stem from a study of CD8+CD57+ T cells in acquired aplastic anemia. Whole-study context: 3 to 4 ug was the average amount of DNA from sorted CD4+ and CD8+ cells. Healthy donors had, on average, around 11 million reads for their CD4+ cells.

The study's findings and limits: With respect to CD8+ Simpson's diversity, patients and controls did not differ significantly. Patients and controls turned out to have 25 to 30 CD8+ CDR3 sequences in common.

The TCR beta profiling, which covered VDJ combination and CDR3 sequence, was carried out using genomic DNA as the template. TCRdb itself ran the reads through MiXCR, one entry per CDR3 protein. The table lists about 220,000 distinct CDR3 sequences, almost 35% of them singletons. This CDR3 comprises 13 residues. Trimming took 6 bases from V and 4 from J; bases not matched to a gene: 4. Germline V gives CDR1 ENHRY, CDR2 SYGVKD. This chain joins TRBV10-3 and TRBJ1-2, with TRBD1 identical over 8 bases. The sequenced sample was sorted CD4+, CD8+, or CD8+CD57+ T cells (not recorded which) from PBMCs. The clonotype originates from a human donor in good health, serving as a control. The CDR3 nucleotides are TGTGCCATCAGACAGGGGGAGGTCTATGGCTACACCTTC. Amino acids: CAIRQGEVYGYTF.